This T cell receptor beta chain was found in a study of OX40 agonist ivuxolimab in advanced cancers. The overall study: Three patients responded partially, comprising one with hepatocellular carcinoma and two with cutaneous melanoma.

The CDR3 length is 14 residues. CDR1 and CDR2 from the germline V gene are MGHRA and YSYEKL. The junction had 3 bases not matched to a gene; V was cut back by 7 bases and J by 1 base. Assay: immunoSEQ multiplex PCR; the TCRdb copy retains only in-frame clones and omits some. The top ten hold about 4% of the sample, which has 60,000 to 75,000 clones, 91% seen once. The sample was CD4+ or CD8+ T cells sorted from blood, taken in a trial of the OX40 agonist ivuxolimab. This chain uses TRBV4-1 with TRBJ2-1, with 8 bases fitting TRBD1. The clonotype comes from an adult with an advanced solid tumor such as melanoma, head and neck, liver or kidney cancer. CDR3: CASMDRVSYNEQFF. CDR3 sequence (DNA): TGCGCCAGCATGGACAGGGTATCCTACAATGAGCAGTTCTTC.